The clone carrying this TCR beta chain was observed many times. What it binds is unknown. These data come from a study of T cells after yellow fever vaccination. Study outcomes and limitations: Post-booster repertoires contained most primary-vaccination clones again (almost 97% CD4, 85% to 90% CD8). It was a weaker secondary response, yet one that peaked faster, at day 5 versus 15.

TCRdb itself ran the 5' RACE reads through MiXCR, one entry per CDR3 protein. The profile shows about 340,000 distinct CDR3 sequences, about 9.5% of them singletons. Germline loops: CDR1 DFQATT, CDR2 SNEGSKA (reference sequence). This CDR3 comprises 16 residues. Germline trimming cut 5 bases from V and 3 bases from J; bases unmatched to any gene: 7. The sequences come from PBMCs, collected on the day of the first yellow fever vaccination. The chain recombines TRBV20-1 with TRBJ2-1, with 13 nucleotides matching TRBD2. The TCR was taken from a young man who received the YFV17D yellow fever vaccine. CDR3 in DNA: TGCAGTGCTGACCCCACTAGCGGGGGGGTCTACAATGAGCAGTTCTTC. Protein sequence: CSADPTSGGVYNEQFF.